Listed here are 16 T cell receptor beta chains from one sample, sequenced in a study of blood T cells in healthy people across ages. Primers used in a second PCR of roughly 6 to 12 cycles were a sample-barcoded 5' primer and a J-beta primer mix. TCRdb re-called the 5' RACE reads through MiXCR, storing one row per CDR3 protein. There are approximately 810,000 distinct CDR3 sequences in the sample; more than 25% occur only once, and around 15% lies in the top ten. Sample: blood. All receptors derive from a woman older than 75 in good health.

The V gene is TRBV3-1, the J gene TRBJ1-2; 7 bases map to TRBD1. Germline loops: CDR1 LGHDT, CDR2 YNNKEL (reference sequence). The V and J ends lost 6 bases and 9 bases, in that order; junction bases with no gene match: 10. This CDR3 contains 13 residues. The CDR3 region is CASSRQGFGSYTF. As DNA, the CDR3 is TGTGCCAGCAGTCGACAGGGATTTGGCAGCTACACCTTC.

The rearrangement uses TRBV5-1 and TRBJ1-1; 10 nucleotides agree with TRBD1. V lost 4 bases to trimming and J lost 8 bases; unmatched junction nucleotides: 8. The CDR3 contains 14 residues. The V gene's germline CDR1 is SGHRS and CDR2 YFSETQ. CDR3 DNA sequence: TGCGCCAGCAGCGGGGGACAGGGGCGACCCGAAGCTTTCTTT. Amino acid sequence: CASSGGQGRPEAFF.

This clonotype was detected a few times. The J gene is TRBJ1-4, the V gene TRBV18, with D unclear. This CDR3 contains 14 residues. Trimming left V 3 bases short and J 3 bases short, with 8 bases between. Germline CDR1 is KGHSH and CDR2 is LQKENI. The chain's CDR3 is CASSPKGANEKLFF. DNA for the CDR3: TGTGCCAGCTCACCGAAGGGTGCTAATGAAAAACTGTTTTTT.

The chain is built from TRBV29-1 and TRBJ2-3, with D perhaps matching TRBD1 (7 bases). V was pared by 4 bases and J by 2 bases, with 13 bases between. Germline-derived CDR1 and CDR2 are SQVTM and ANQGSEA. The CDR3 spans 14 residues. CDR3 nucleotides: TGCAGCGTTGTGCAGGGGGGACCCACAGATACGCAGTATTTT. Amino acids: CSVVQGGPTDTQYF.

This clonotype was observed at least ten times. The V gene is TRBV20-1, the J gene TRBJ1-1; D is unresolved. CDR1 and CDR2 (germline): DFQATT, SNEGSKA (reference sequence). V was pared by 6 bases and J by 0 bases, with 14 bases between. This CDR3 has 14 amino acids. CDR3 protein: CSAPDRVMNTEAFF. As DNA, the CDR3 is TGCAGTGCCCCGGACCGTGTAATGAACACTGAAGCTTTCTTT.

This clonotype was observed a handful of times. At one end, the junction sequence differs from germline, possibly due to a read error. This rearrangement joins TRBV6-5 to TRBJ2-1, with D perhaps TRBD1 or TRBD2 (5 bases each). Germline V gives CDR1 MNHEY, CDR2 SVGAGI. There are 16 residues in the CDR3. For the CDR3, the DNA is TGTGCCGGCAGTCAGGGACGGAGCCTCTCCTACAATGAGCAGTTCTTC. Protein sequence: CAGSQGRSLSYNEQFF.

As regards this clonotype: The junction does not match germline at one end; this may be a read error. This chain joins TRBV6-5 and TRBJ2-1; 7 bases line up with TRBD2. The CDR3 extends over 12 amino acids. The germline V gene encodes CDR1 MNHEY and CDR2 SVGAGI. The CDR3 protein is CTSSGEGNEQFF. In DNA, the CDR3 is TGTACCAGCAGTGGGGAGGGCAATGAGCAGTTCTTC.

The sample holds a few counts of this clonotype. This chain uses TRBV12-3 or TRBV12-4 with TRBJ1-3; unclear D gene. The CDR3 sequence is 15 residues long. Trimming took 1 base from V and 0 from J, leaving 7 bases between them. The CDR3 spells CASSLGAASGNTIYF. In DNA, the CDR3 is TGTGCCAGCAGTTTAGGGGCAGCCTCTGGAAACACCATATATTTT.

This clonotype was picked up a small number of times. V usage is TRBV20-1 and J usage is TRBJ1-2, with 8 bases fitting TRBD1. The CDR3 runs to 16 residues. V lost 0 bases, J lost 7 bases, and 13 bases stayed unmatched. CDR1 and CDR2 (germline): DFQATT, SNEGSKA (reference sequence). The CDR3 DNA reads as TGCAGTGCTAGAGAGCCCAGGGGGCACGGCCGAGGTGGCTACACCTTC. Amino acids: CSAREPRGHGRGGYTF.

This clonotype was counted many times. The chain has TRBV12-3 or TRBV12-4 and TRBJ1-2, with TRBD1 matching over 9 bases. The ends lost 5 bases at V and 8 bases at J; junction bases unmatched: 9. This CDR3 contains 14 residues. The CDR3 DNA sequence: TGTGCCAGCAGTGGGGACAGGGCGACGGGGGGCTACACCTTC. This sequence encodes CASSGDRATGGYTF.

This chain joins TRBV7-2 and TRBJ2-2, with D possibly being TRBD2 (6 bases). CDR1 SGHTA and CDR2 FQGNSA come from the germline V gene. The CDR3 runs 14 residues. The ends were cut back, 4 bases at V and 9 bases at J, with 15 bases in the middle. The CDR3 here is CASSYGTAPRELFF. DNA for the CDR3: TGTGCCAGCAGCTATGGGACTGCCCCTCGGGAGCTGTTTTTT.

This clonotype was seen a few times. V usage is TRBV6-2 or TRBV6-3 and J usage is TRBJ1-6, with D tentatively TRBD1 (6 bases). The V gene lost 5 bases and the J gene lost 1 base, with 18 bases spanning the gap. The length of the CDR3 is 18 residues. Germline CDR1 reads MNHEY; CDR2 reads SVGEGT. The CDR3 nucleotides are TGTGCCAGCAGTCCCCCCACCTTGGGGGCTTCCTATAATTCACCCCTCCACTTT. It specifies CASSPPTLGASYNSPLHF.

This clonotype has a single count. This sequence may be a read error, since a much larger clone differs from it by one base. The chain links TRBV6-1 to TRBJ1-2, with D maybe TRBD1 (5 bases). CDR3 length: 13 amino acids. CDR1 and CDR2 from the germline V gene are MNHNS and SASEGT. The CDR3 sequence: CTSSVTREGGYTF. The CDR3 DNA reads TGTACCAGCAGTGTAACCAGAGAGGGGGGCTACACCTTC.

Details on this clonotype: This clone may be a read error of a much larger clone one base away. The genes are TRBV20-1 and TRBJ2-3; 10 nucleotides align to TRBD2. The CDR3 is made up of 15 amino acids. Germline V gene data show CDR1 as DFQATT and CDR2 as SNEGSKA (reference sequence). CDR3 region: CSARDSGGPTDAQYF. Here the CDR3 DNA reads TGCAGTGCTCGAGATAGCGGGGGGCCTACAGATGCGCAGTATTTT.

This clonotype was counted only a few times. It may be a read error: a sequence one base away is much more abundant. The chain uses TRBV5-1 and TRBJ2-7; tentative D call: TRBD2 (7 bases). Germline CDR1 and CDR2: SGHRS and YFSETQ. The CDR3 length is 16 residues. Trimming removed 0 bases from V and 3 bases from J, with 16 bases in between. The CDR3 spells CASSLGGRGANYEQYF. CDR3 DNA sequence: TGCGCCAGCAGCTTGGGAGGACGGGGGGCGAACTACGAGCAGTACTTC. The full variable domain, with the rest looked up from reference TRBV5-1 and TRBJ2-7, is KAGVTQTPRYLIKTRGQQVTLSCSPISGHRSVSWYQQTPGQGLQFLFEYFSETQRNKGNFPGRFSGRQFSNSRSEMNVSTLELGDSALYLCASSLGGRGANYEQYFGPGTRLTVT.

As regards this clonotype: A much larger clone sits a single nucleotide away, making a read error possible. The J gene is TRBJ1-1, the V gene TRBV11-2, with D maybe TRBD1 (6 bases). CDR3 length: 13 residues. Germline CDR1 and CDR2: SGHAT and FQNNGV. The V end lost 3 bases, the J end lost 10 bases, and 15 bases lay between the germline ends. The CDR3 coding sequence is TGTGCCAGCAGCTTTGAAAGGGGACAATCAGCTTTCTTT. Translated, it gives CASSFERGQSAFF.